These 6 T cell receptor beta chains came from one sample sequenced in a study of vaccination and CD4 T cells after COVID-19. Sample treatment: roughly nine-day PBMC culture with coronavirus spike peptide pools or control peptides (ViraFEST assay). Antigens of these TCRs are unknown. Cultured CD4+ T cell DNA was sequenced using the Oncomine TCR Beta short-read assay. TCRdb independently ran MiXCR on the PCR reads; one entry per CDR3 protein. The sample lists some 9,300 distinct CDR3 sequences, approximately 60% occurring once. The sequencing sample was made of CD4+ T cells from blood, cultured in vitro. The receptors shown here come from a human donor who had recovered from COVID-19.

This clonotype has a handful of counts. V gene TRBV27 combines with J gene TRBJ1-2; 11 bases line up with TRBD1. From germline, CDR1 is MNHEY and CDR2 SMNVEV (reference sequence). The CDR3 sequence is 19 residues long. Losses at the gene ends were 5 bases for V and 0 bases for J; bases not matched to a gene: 14. The CDR3 region is CASSTRFGQGAITNYGYTF. CDR3 nucleotides: TGTGCCAGCAGTACCCGATTTGGACAGGGGGCCATAACTAACTATGGCTACACCTTC.

This clonotype turned up a few times. The chain employs TRBV19 and TRBJ1-1; D unresolved. Germline CDR1 and CDR2: LNHDA and SQIVND (reference sequence). The CDR3 totals 16 residues. V was clipped by 8 bases and J by 3 bases, with 22 bases between them. CDR3 in amino acids: CASDRQTTGKDTEAFF. In DNA form, the CDR3 reads TGTGCCAGTGACCGCCAGACCACCGGGAAGGACACTGAAGCTTTCTTT. The variable domain in full, completed from reference TRBV19 and TRBJ1-1, reads DGGITQSPKYLFRKEGQNVTLSCEQNLNHDAMYWYRQDPGQGLRLIYYSQIVNDFQKGDIAEGYSVSREKKESFPLTVTSAQKNPTAFYLCASDRQTTGKDTEAFFGQGTRLTVV.

This clonotype was detected only a few times. The chain employs TRBV20-1 and TRBJ1-1; 9 positions agree with TRBD1. V shed 0 bases and J 7 bases; nucleotides not matched to a gene: 3. CDR3 length: 13 residues. Germline V gives CDR1 DFQATT, CDR2 SNEGSKA (reference sequence). The CDR3 DNA reads as TGCAGTGCTAGAGATCCGGGACAGGGTGAAGCTTTCTTT. It encodes CSARDPGQGEAFF.

The chain is built from TRBV4-1 and TRBJ2-6, with D hard to call. The CDR3 consists of 17 residues. CDR1 and CDR2 (germline): MGHRA, YSYEKL. The V gene lost 1 base and the J gene lost 0 bases, with 10 bases spanning the gap. In DNA, the CDR3 is TGCGCCAGCAGCCAAGTCTATCGGAGCTCTGGGGCCAACGTCCTGACTTTC. Protein sequence: CASSQVYRSSGANVLTF.

V gene TRBV7-2 combines with J gene TRBJ1-1; no firm D call. V lost 3 bases to trimming and J lost 1 base, with 6 bases between them. Germline CDR1 SGHTA, CDR2 FQGNSA. The CDR3 has 13 residues. The DNA for the CDR3 is TGTGCCAGCAGCTTTCAGGAGAACACTGAAGCTTTCTTT. Translation: CASSFQENTEAFF.

The V and J genes are TRBV20-1 and TRBJ2-3; D gene unclear. The CDR3 totals 17 residues. The V gene's germline CDR1 is DFQATT and CDR2 SNEGSKA (reference sequence). The CDR3 region is CSAKTRNPPFLPDTQYF. CDR3 nucleotide sequence: TGCAGCGCGAAGACAAGAAACCCGCCATTTCTCCCAGATACGCAGTATTTT.